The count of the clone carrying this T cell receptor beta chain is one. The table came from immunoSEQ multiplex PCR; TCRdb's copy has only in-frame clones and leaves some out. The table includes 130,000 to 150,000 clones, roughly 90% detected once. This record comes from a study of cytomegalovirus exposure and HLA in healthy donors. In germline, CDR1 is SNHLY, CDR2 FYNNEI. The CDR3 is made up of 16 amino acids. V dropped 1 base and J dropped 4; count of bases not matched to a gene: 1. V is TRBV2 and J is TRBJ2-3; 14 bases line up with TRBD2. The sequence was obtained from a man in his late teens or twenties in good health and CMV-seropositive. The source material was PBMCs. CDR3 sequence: CASSEVGLAGADTQYF. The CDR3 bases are TGTGCCAGCAGTGAAGTGGGACTAGCGGGAGCAGATACGCAGTATTTT.